This record covers a single T cell receptor beta chain. The antigen is undetermined. These data originate in a study of response to subunit inactivated influenza vaccine. Study-level findings and limits: A suggestion made by the authors is that each seasonal influenza vaccination recruits few new T cells.

MiXCR, run by TCRdb on the RT-PCR reads, gives a single entry per CDR3 protein. The repertoire has about 700,000 distinct CDR3 sequences, more than 15% of them found once; the top ten carry 11%. The CDR3 length is 14 residues. The germline V and J ends were trimmed by 6 bases and 0 bases, with 12 bases remaining between them. The germline V gene has CDR1 MNHNS and CDR2 SASEGT. The sequences come from PBMCs from blood, collected roughly 13 days after vaccination. The TCR was taken from a man aged 50 to 60 who received an inactivated influenza vaccine. This rearrangement joins TRBV6-1 to TRBJ2-7; a possible D gene is TRBD1 (6 bases). CDR3 DNA sequence: TGTGCCAGCAGGGACAGCGCTCTCTCCTACGAGCAGTACTTC. Its protein product is CASRDSALSYEQYF.